The entry below gives a single T cell receptor beta chain sequence along with its context. Germline CDR1 MDHEN, CDR2 SYDVKM. V was shortened by 6 bases and J by 5 bases, with 16 bases between the two germline ends. This CDR3 has 15 amino acids. The data originate from a study of OX40 agonist ivuxolimab in advanced cancers. About the research overall: Across the patients, intravenous ivuxolimab was delivered every 2 weeks at 0.01 to 10 mg/kg. Prior anti-PD-1, anti-PD-L1 or anti-CTLA-4 therapy was allowed; 40% had some. Two patients with cutaneous melanoma and one with hepatocellular carcinoma, three in total, showed partial responses.

Sequencing was performed with immunoSEQ multiplex PCR; in TCRdb, only in-frame clones are kept and a portion is missing. Of approximately 90,000 clones listed, 75% to 95% are singletons. The chain couples TRBV28 to TRBJ2-2; D perhaps matches TRBD2 (7 bases). The sequencing used CD4+ or CD8+ T cells sorted from blood, collected in a trial of the OX40 agonist ivuxolimab. This TCR came from an adult with an advanced solid tumor such as melanoma, head and neck, liver or kidney cancer. The CDR3, as DNA: TGTGCCAGCAGGGAACGGGGGGCCCGGACCGGGGAGCTGTTTTTT. It specifies CASRERGARTGELFF. The full variable domain, its missing parts supplied by reference TRBV28 and TRBJ2-2, is DVKVTQSSRYLVKRTGEKVFLECVQDMDHENMFWYRQDPGLGLRLIYFSYDVKMKEKGDIPEGYSVSREKKERFSLILESASTNQTSMYLCASRERGARTGELFFGEGSRLTVL.